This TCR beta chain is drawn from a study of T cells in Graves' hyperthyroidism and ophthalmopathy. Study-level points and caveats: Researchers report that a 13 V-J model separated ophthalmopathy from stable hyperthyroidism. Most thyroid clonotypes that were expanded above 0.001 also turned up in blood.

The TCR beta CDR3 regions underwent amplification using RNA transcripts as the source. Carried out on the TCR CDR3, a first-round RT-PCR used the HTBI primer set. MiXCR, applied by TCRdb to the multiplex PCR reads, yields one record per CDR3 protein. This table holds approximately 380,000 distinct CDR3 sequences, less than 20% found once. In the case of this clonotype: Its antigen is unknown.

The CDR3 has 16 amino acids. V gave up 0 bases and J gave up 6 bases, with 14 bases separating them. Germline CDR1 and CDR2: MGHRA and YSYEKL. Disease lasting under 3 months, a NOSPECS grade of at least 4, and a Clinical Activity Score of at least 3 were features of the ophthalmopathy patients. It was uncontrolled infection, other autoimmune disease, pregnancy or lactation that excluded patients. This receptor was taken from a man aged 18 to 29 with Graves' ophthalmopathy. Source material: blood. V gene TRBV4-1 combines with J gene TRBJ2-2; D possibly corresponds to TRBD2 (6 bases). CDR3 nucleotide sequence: TGCGCCAGCAGCCAAGATCGGGACTGGATCGCCGGGGAGCTGTTTTTT. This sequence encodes CASSQDRDWIAGELFF.